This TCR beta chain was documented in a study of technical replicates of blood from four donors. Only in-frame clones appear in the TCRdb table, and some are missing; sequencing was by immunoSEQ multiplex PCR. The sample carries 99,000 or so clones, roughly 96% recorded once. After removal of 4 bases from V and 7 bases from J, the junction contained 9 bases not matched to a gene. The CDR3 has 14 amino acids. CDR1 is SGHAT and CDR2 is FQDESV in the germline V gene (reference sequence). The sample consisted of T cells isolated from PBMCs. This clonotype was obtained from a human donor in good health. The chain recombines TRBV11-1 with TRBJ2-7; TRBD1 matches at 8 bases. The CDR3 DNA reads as TGTGCCAGCAGCTCGCGCAGGGGGCTCCGGGAGCAGTACTTC. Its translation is CASSSRRGLREQYF.